These 27 T cell receptor beta chains came from one sample sequenced in a study of Ad26.COV2.S vaccination and SARS-CoV-2 variants listed by TCRdb under 2021. Preparation of the library involved the immunoSEQ multiplex PCR assay. TCRdb mirrors the immuneACCESS table, restricted to in-frame sequences. Some clones are absent from its copies; in checked studies, under half trace to an unresolved V gene, and the reason for the others is unknown. Present in this sample are about 350,000 clones, around 87% of which were seen just once. The ten largest clones represent roughly 3.1% of the sample. The sample's treatment or condition label, decoded: around 19 received Ad26.COV2.S at low or high dose, single or two shots; 5 received placebo; per-sample allocation not given. For vaccine and placebo recipients, repertoires were sequenced using samples collected on day 63 after the first injection. The material sequenced was peripheral blood, taken in a trial of Ad26.COV2.S vaccine versus placebo. The source of these receptors is a person aged 18 to 65 who received the Ad26.COV2.S COVID-19 vaccine or a placebo.

The rearrangement uses TRBV20-1 and TRBJ1-2; D remains ambiguous. Germline V gene sequence: CDR1 DFQATT, CDR2 SNEGSKA (reference sequence). V lost 3 bases and J lost 4, with 15 bases in between. CDR3 length: 14 residues. Here the CDR3 reads CSASRRERSYGYTF. Written as DNA, the CDR3 is TGCAGTGCTAGTAGGCGGGAGCGCTCCTATGGCTACACCTTC.

This rearrangement joins TRBV29-1 to TRBJ2-7; 9 positions match TRBD1. Per germline, CDR1 SQVTM and CDR2 ANQGSEA. V was clipped by 3 bases and J by 4 bases; unmatched bases: 7. This CDR3 has 14 residues. As DNA, the CDR3 is TGCAGCGTTGATCTCGGGACAGGGTATTACGAGCAGTACTTC. Encoded protein: CSVDLGTGYYEQYF.

The chain couples TRBV4-1 to TRBJ1-1, with a tentative D call TRBD1 (5 bases). The CDR3 sequence is 15 residues long. V was cut by 0 bases and J by 4 bases, with 12 bases left in between. CDR1 MGHRA and CDR2 YSYEKL come from the germline V gene. CDR3 nucleotide sequence: TGCGCCAGCAGCCAAGATGGAGGGGAGGGCACTGAAGCTTTCTTT. It specifies CASSQDGGEGTEAFF.

This clone was detected only a few times. The chain recombines TRBV29-1 with TRBJ2-7, with TRBD1 matching 7 bases. Unmatched junction bases numbered 4, after V lost 2 bases and J lost 3 bases. The germline V gene encodes CDR1 SQVTM and CDR2 ANQGSEA. The CDR3 length is 13 residues. The CDR3 here is CSVERQGFYEQYF. The CDR3 DNA reads as TGCAGCGTTGAAAGACAGGGTTTCTACGAGCAGTACTTC.

The chain carries TRBV4-2 and TRBJ1-4; tentative D call: TRBD1 (5 bases). This CDR3 comprises 15 residues. Germline lookup yields CDR1 LGHNA and CDR2 YNFKEQ. V lost 0 bases to trimming and J lost 5 bases, with 10 bases between them. CDR3 sequence (DNA): TGTGCCAGCAGCCAAGACAGGGAGAGCAATGAAAAACTGTTTTTT. Protein: CASSQDRESNEKLFF.

V and J are TRBV5-4 and TRBJ1-1; D remains unclear. Trimming left V 1 base short and J 0 bases short, with 10 bases between. The germline V gene encodes CDR1 SGHNT and CDR2 YYREEE (reference sequence). The CDR3 covers 15 residues. CDR3 loop: CASSLLRHMNTEAFF. CDR3 sequence (DNA): TGTGCCAGCAGCTTGTTAAGGCACATGAACACTGAAGCTTTCTTT.

This clone was detected once. In the same sample, other DNA sequences code for this CDR3. The gene calls are TRBV5-1 and TRBJ2-1; D is unresolved. V lost 4 bases and J 6 bases, leaving 8 bases between the germline ends. CDR1 is SGHRS and CDR2 is YFSETQ in the germline V gene. This CDR3 region has 12 residues. In nucleotides, the CDR3 is TGCGCCAGCAGCGACCGTGGCAATGAGCAGTTCTTC. Encoded protein: CASSDRGNEQFF. The full variable domain, rest sourced from reference TRBV5-1 and TRBJ2-1, is KAGVTQTPRYLIKTRGQQVTLSCSPISGHRSVSWYQQTPGQGLQFLFEYFSETQRNKGNFPGRFSGRQFSNSRSEMNVSTLELGDSALYLCASSDRGNEQFFGPGTRLTVL.

The rearrangement uses TRBV10-3 and TRBJ2-1; D unresolved. The CDR3 consists of 13 residues. Germline V CDR1 and CDR2: ENHRY, SYGVKD. V lost 11 bases to trimming and J lost 7 bases, with 18 bases between them. CDR3 in DNA: TGTGCCCTCGCGCCTTCATCAATTAATGAGCAGTTCTTC. Amino acid sequence: CALAPSSINEQFF.

The J gene is TRBJ1-6, the V gene TRBV5-1, with D hard to call. The V end lost 0 bases, the J end lost 5 bases, and 9 bases lay between the germline ends. The CDR3 is 15 residues long. In germline, CDR1 is SGHRS, CDR2 YFSETQ. The CDR3, as DNA: TGCGCCAGCAGCTTGGGCTATGAAAATAATTCACCCCTCCACTTT. Its translation: CASSLGYENNSPLHF.

The chain combines TRBV9 with TRBJ1-5; the match to TRBD1 covers 8 bases. The CDR3 length is 15 residues. Losses at the gene ends were 1 base for V and 1 base for J; bases not matched to a gene: 1. Germline V gene lookup returns CDR1 SGDLS and CDR2 YYNGEE. The DNA for the CDR3 is TGTGCCAGCAGCGTACAGGGGGCAAGCAATCAGCCCCAGCATTTT. This sequence encodes CASSVQGASNQPQHF.

This clone appeared a single time. The rearrangement uses TRBV5-5 and TRBJ2-5; no firm D call. The germline CDR1 and CDR2 sequences are SGHKS and YYEKEE (reference sequence). The CDR3 spans 14 residues. V lost 2 bases, J lost 4 bases, and 12 bases lay in between. The CDR3: CASSLNRWVETQYF. DNA of the CDR3: TGTGCCAGCAGCTTAAATCGGTGGGTAGAGACCCAGTACTTC.

The rearrangement links TRBV5-4 to TRBJ2-4; 9 bases match TRBD1. Trimming removed 4 bases from V and 9 bases from J; junction bases left unmatched: 14. The CDR3 has 16 residues. CDR1 is SGHNT and CDR2 is YYREEE in the germline V gene (reference sequence). Here the CDR3 reads CASSRNTPGQGSIQYF. CDR3 nucleotide sequence: TGTGCCAGCAGCCGAAATACCCCGGGACAGGGAAGCATTCAGTACTTC. Supplemented by reference TRBV5-4 and TRBJ2-4, the full variable domain reads ETGVTQSPTHLIKTRGQQVTLRCSSQSGHNTVSWYQQALGQGPQFIFQYYREEENGRGNFPPRFSGLQFPNYSSELNVNALELDDSALYLCASSRNTPGQGSIQYFGAGTRLSVL.

The rearrangement joins TRBV5-4 to TRBJ2-3; 14 bases map to TRBD2. CDR3 size: 17 residues. With 4 bases clipped from V and 2 bases from J, the junction kept 6 bases outside the gene matches. Germline V gene data show CDR1 as SGHNT and CDR2 as YYREEE (reference sequence). CDR3 DNA: TGTGCCAGCAGCCAGGGACTAGCGGGGGCTTACACAGATACGCAGTATTTT. This sequence encodes CASSQGLAGAYTDTQYF.

The chain links TRBV7-9 to TRBJ2-3, with 8 bases identical to TRBD2. After removal of 5 bases from V and 2 bases from J, the junction contained 6 bases not matched to a gene. The CDR3 extends over 15 amino acids. CDR1 SEHNR and CDR2 FQNEAQ come from the germline V gene (reference sequence). CDR3 in amino acids: CASSRSGEPTDTQYF. CDR3 bases: TGTGCCAGCAGCCGTAGCGGGGAGCCCACAGATACGCAGTATTTT.

V is TRBV7-2 and J is TRBJ1-1; the match to TRBD1 covers 8 bases. The J segment lost 7 bases and the V segment lost 3 bases, leaving 7 bases of the junction unmatched. This CDR3 contains 14 residues. Per germline, CDR1 SGHTA and CDR2 FQGNSA. The CDR3 DNA is TGTGCCAGCAGCTTCCAGGGGGCAAGGGATGAAGCTTTCTTT. It translates to CASSFQGARDEAFF.

The chain has TRBV7-9 and TRBJ2-7; 12 bases are a match to TRBD1. CDR1 and CDR2 from the germline V gene are SEHNR and FQNEAQ (reference sequence). Trimming at V came to 6 bases and at J to 12 bases, leaving 12 bases not matched to a gene. The CDR3 is 14 residues long. The CDR3 DNA reads as TGTGCCAGCAGTCTCGGGACAGGGGGCTTCTTACCGTACTTC. Protein product: CASSLGTGGFLPYF.

This chain links TRBV7-2 with TRBJ1-1; 9 nucleotides match TRBD1. The CDR3 is 15 residues long. Germline assignment: CDR1 SGHTA and CDR2 FQGNSA. After removal of 1 base from V and 6 bases from J, the junction contained 6 bases not matched to a gene. CDR3 region: CASSLGGTGGSEAFF. The CDR3 DNA reads TGTGCCAGCAGCTTAGGGGGCACAGGGGGCTCTGAAGCTTTCTTT.

CDR3 amino acids: CASSDSTGTVNEQFF. The CDR3 DNA reads as TGTGCCAGCAGTGACTCGACTGGCACGGTAAATGAGCAGTTCTTC. The rearrangement links TRBV6-4 to TRBJ2-1; D gene ambiguous. Deletions cut 0 bases from V and 7 bases from J, with 13 bases between. Germline-derived CDR1 and CDR2 are MRHNA and SNTAGT. The CDR3 is 15 residues long.

The chain couples TRBV29-1 to TRBJ2-3; 10 bases are a match to TRBD2. The CDR3 sequence is 15 residues long. J was trimmed by 2 bases and V by 6 bases; bases with no gene match: 8. Germline V gene data show CDR1 as SQVTM and CDR2 as ANQGSEA. The CDR3 loop is CSVELAGGPTDTQYF. Here the CDR3 DNA reads TGCAGCGTCGAATTAGCGGGGGGACCCACAGATACGCAGTATTTT.

The gene calls are TRBV4-2 and TRBJ2-7, with TRBD2 as a possible D gene (7 bases). Germline V CDR1 and CDR2: LGHNA, YNFKEQ. The CDR3 has 15 amino acids. The ends were cut back, 6 bases at V and 2 bases at J, with 17 bases in the middle. CDR3 in amino acids: CASSGGAGRTYEQYF. As DNA, the CDR3 is TGTGCCAGCAGTGGGGGGGCAGGCCGAACCTACGAGCAGTACTTC.

The genes are TRBV7-2 and TRBJ1-2; unclear D gene. Between the trimmed V and J ends, which lost 0 bases and 7 bases, there was a span of 12 bases. This CDR3 has 14 residues. Per germline, CDR1 SGHTA and CDR2 FQGNSA. CDR3 nucleotides: TGTGCCAGCAGCTTAGCAGGCCCCGACGGTGGCTACACCTTC. Encoded protein: CASSLAGPDGGYTF.

This chain uses TRBV11-2 with TRBJ2-5; 10 positions match TRBD1. The CDR3 runs to 16 residues. Per germline, CDR1 SGHAT and CDR2 FQNNGV. Unmatched junction bases numbered 8, after V lost 5 bases and J lost 2 bases. In DNA form, the CDR3 reads TGTGCCAGCAGCGAGGGGACAGGGGTACCTCAAGAGACCCAGTACTTC. The encoded protein is CASSEGTGVPQETQYF.

In regard to this clone: At one boundary the junction diverges from the germline segment, which might be a read error. The chain uses TRBV6-2 or TRBV6-3 and TRBJ2-6, with TRBD2 as a possible D gene (7 bases). CDR1 and CDR2 (germline): MNHEY, SVGEGT. CDR3 length equals 20 residues. CDR3 sequence: CASTYRSRGALGTGANVLTF. The CDR3 DNA reads TGTGCCAGCACTTACCGTTCTCGGGGGGCTTTAGGGACTGGGGCCAACGTCCTGACTTTC.

The V gene is TRBV19, the J gene TRBJ1-2; D uncertain. Germline V lookup: CDR1 LNHDA, CDR2 SQIVND (reference sequence). The CDR3 contains 15 residues. The V end was cut by 4 bases, the J end by 0 bases, with 12 bases between. The CDR3, as DNA: TGTGCCAGTAGTACACTCGACCTAGCTAACTATGGCTACACCTTC. Residues: CASSTLDLANYGYTF.

V usage is TRBV10-3 and J usage is TRBJ1-1; TRBD1 matches 7 bases. Trimming took 0 bases from V and 5 from J; bases not matched to a gene: 18. The CDR3 contains 19 residues. Germline V CDR1 and CDR2: ENHRY, SYGVKD. In nucleotides, the CDR3 is TGTGCCATCAGTGAGTCGACTGCGGGATCCGGGACAGAGAAGACTGAAGCTTTCTTT. Its protein product is CAISESTAGSGTEKTEAFF.

The V and J genes are TRBV5-6 and TRBJ2-7; TRBD2 is a possible D gene (7 bases). Trimming removed 0 bases at V and 6 bases at J, with 10 bases between. The V gene's germline CDR1 is SGHDT and CDR2 YYEEEE. The length of the CDR3 is 13 residues. CDR3 nucleotide sequence: TGTGCCAGCAGCTTGGACAGGGAGGGCGAGCAGTACTTC. It specifies CASSLDREGEQYF. Full variable domain (remainder filled in from reference TRBV5-6 and TRBJ2-7): DAGVTQSPTHLIKTRGQQVTLRCSPKSGHDTVSWYQQALGQGPQFIFQYYEEEERQRGNFPDRFSGHQFPNYSSELNVNALLLGDSALYLCASSLDREGEQYFGPGTRLTVT.

The gene calls are TRBV6-6 and TRBJ1-2; weak D call: TRBD1 (5 bases). The CDR3 runs 14 residues. CDR1 MNHNY and CDR2 SVGAGI come from the germline V gene (reference sequence). V was cut by 0 bases and J by 1 base, with 6 bases left in between. CDR3 DNA sequence: TGTGCCAGCAGTTACTCGGGGGGTAACTATGGCTACACCTTC. Residues: CASSYSGGNYGYTF.